This T cell receptor beta chain was obtained from a study of T cell responses to AZD1222 COVID-19 vaccine. Concerning this clone itself: What it binds is not known.

TCRdb's copy holds only in-frame clones and misses some; the assay was immunoSEQ multiplex PCR. The top ten hold approximately 1.6% of the sample, which has around 140,000 clones, over 90% seen once. The V gene's germline CDR1 is SEHNR and CDR2 FQNEAQ (reference sequence). The CDR3 length is 17 residues. V gave up 3 bases and J gave up 6 bases; unmatched junction bases: 13. Notes on the study in general: Following two doses of AZD1222, Spike-specific TCR breadth and depth rose. No repertoire was sampled before or during the peak T cell response, only after it.

The receptor's source is an adult in good health. The sample consisted of peripheral blood, taken on day 0 of AZD1222 vaccination. V usage is TRBV7-9 and J usage is TRBJ2-1, with 8 nucleotides matching TRBD2. The CDR3 nucleotides read TGTGCCAGCAGCTTCGGTCCCCGGGGGGGCAGGGGCAATGAGCAGTTCTTC. This encodes CASSFGPRGGRGNEQFF.